The clone carrying this T cell receptor beta chain was recorded a few times. The CDR3 length is 14 residues. CDR1 and CDR2 from the germline V gene are SGHDN and FVKESK. V lost 3 bases to trimming and J lost 5 bases, with 10 bases between them. How the authors handled the data: By means of reference gene primer amplification, nucleated cell counts were estimated. Sequencing used immunoSEQ multiplex PCR; TCRdb keeps in-frame clones, though not all of them. V, J and clone size derive from that table, while D and trimming were established from the DNA sequence. There are over 150,000 clones in the sample; around 89% occur only once, and around 1.9% lies in the top ten. This sample stems from a study of blood T cell repertoires in COVID-19. Whole-study context: Acute and convalescent COVID-19 samples came from the United States, Italy and Spain. Sample material is recorded as cDNA or gDNA derived from T cells, B-cell-depleted T cells, or PBMCs.

Sequenced material: peripheral blood. The genes are TRBV14 and TRBJ1-4; a weak D match, TRBD1 (6 bases). This sequence was found in a man between 18 and 29 years old who had recovered from COVID-19. CDR3: CASSHVTGNEKLFF. The CDR3 DNA reads TGTGCCAGCAGCCACGTAACAGGGAATGAAAAACTGTTTTTT.